The rows below give T cell receptor beta chains drawn from one sample of a study of cytomegalovirus exposure and HLA in healthy donors. This table comes from immunoSEQ multiplex PCR, and its TCRdb copy is limited to in-frame clones, with some not included. The data show under 150,000 clones, with roughly 82% seen just once and approximately 10% held by the top ten. The sequenced sample consisted of PBMCs. Receptors originate from a male donor in good health and CMV-seropositive. Both conserved end residues are part of each CDR3. D genes are given only for firm matches. Clone size appears in some rows only: once, few, many, or a class for an expanded clone.

TRBJ2-3,TRBV28,TRBD2,-,CASSPSGREDTQYF,TGTGCCAGCAGTCCCAGCGGGAGGGAAGATACGCAGTATTTT
TRBJ2-3,TRBV6-5,TRBD2,-,CASSYSSGGAPDTQYF,TGTGCCAGCAGTTACTCTAGCGGGGGGGCCCCGGATACGCAGTATTTT
TRBJ2-7,TRBV4-2,-,-,CASSPRGAEGSYEQYF,TGTGCCAGCAGCCCCCGGGGAGCGGAGGGCTCCTACGAGCAGTACTTC
TRBJ1-4,TRBV28,-,-,CASKPGGLTNEKLFF,TGTGCCAGCAAACCCGGGGGGCTCACTAATGAAAAACTGTTTTTT
TRBJ2-3,TRBV5-5,TRBD2,-,CASNPGGGVGTDTQYF,TGTGCCAGCAACCCCGGGGGGGGAGTCGGCACAGATACGCAGTATTTT
TRBJ2-7,TRBV6-5,TRBD2,-,CASRRLAGAYEQYF,TGTGCCAGCAGGAGACTAGCGGGAGCCTACGAGCAGTACTTC
TRBJ2-2,TRBV6-5,-,-,CASSSRQNTGELFF,TGTGCCAGCAGTTCCCGACAGAACACCGGGGAGCTGTTTTTT
TRBJ2-1,TRBV29-1,-,-,CSVSRTGNYNEQFF,TGCAGCGTGTCTAGGACGGGGAACTACAATGAGCAGTTCTTC
TRBJ1-5,TRBV2,-,-,CASSPARRELGQPQHF,TGTGCCAGCAGCCCAGCGAGGAGGGAACTTGGTCAGCCCCAGCATTTT
TRBJ2-1,TRBV21-1,-,-,CASSKGQEDEQFF,TGTGCCAGCAGCAAAGGACAGGAGGATGAGCAGTTCTTC
TRBJ2-2,TRBV5-1,-,-,CASSLLSGDSTGELFF,TGCGCCAGCAGCTTACTGTCGGGGGACAGCACCGGGGAGCTGTTTTTT
TRBJ1-1,TRBV5-6,-,-,CASSLRRGGLEAFF,TGTGCCAGCAGCTTGAGACGCGGGGGCCTGGAAGCTTTCTTT
TRBJ1-5,TRBV7-8,TRBD1,-,CASSSGGGYQPQHF,TGTGCCAGCAGCTCAGGGGGTGGGTATCAGCCCCAGCATTTT
TRBJ1-4,TRBV4-3,-,-,CASSHDRLNEKLFF,TGCGCCAGCAGCCACGACAGACTTAATGAAAAACTGTTTTTT
TRBJ2-3,TRBV23-1,TRBD2,few,CASSCPGTSGRATDTQYF,TGCGCCAGCAGTTGTCCCGGGACTAGCGGGAGGGCCACAGATACGCAGTATTTT
TRBJ1-1,TRBV10-3,-,-,CATAGGSLNTEAFF,TGTGCCACCGCTGGGGGGTCCTTGAACACTGAAGCTTTCTTT
TRBJ1-6,TRBV27,-,few,CASRLRQANSPLHF,TGTGCCAGCAGGCTAAGACAGGCAAATTCACCCCTCCACTTT
TRBJ1-2,TRBV19,-,-,CASSINPLRF,TGTGCCAGTAGTATAAATCCACTCCGCTTC
TRBJ2-3,TRBV2,-,few,CASSVATDTQYF,TGTGCCAGCAGCGTAGCGACAGATACGCAGTATTTT
TRBJ1-4,TRBV9,-,-,CASSVGGGGLLNEKLFF,TGTGCCAGCAGCGTAGGAGGTGGTGGACTCTTAAATGAAAAACTGTTTTTT
TRBJ1-1,TRBV2,TRBD1,-,CASSAYRGDTEAFF,TGTGCCAGCAGTGCTTACAGGGGTGACACTGAAGCTTTCTTT
TRBJ2-5,TRBV6-5,-,-,CASSYGQGTGQETQYF,TGTGCCAGCAGTTACGGGCAGGGCACAGGCCAAGAGACCCAGTACTTC
TRBJ2-7,TRBV9,TRBD1,once,CASSAGGTEQYF,TGTGCCAGCAGCGCAGGGGGCACGGAGCAGTACTTC
TRBJ2-7,TRBV19,-,-,CASSADSRYEQYF,TGTGCCAGTAGTGCCGACAGCCGCTACGAGCAGTACTTC
TRBJ2-2,TRBV5-1,-,-,CASSFDYRDAGELFF,TGCGCCAGCAGCTTCGACTACAGGGACGCCGGGGAGCTGTTTTTT
TRBJ2-7,TRBV28,TRBD1,-,CASNPLGTATYEQYF,TGTGCCAGCAACCCATTGGGGACAGCGACCTACGAGCAGTACTTC
TRBJ2-1,TRBV6-6,TRBD2,-,CASSPPGGEVQFF,TGTGCCAGCAGTCCACCGGGGGGGGAGGTGCAGTTCTTC
TRBJ2-2,TRBV25-1,TRBD2,-,CASKRGWGTRDTGELFF,TGTGCCAGCAAAAGAGGGTGGGGGACTAGAGACACCGGGGAGCTGTTTTTT
TRBJ2-7,TRBV5-6,TRBD1,-,CASSSGTGLHEQYF,TGTGCCAGCAGCTCCGGGACAGGGCTCCACGAGCAGTACTTC
TRBJ1-3,TRBV28,-,-,CGTTGGGLLSGNTIYF,TGTGGGACGACAGGCGGTGGCTTATTATCTGGAAACACCATATATTTT
TRBJ1-5,TRBV9,-,few,CASSVGPGALDQPQHF,TGTGCCAGCAGCGTAGGGCCAGGGGCGCTTGATCAGCCCCAGCATTTT
TRBJ2-7,TRBV19,-,-,CASSMRGLSGEQYF,TGTGCCAGTAGTATGCGGGGCTTAAGCGGCGAGCAGTACTTC
TRBJ1-3,TRBV7-8,TRBD1,-,CASSRTGFEGNTIYF,TGTGCCAGCAGCCGGACAGGGTTTGAAGGAAACACCATATATTTT
TRBJ1-1,TRBV5-1,-,-,CASSLAGSDTEAFF,TGCGCCAGCAGCTTGGCAGGCTCCGACACTGAAGCTTTCTTT
TRBJ2-3,TRBV5-6,-,-,CASSLDYIGWLANTDTQYF,TGTGCCAGCAGCTTGGATTATATAGGTTGGCTAGCGAACACAGATACGCAGTATTTT
TRBJ2-5,TRBV4-1,-,-,CASSQGHSQETQYF,TGCGCCAGCAGCCAGGGCCACTCCCAAGAGACCCAGTACTTC
TRBJ2-7,TRBV11-2,TRBD1,-,CASSNRGFEEQYF,TGTGCCAGCAGCAACAGGGGGTTTGAGGAGCAGTACTTC
TRBJ1-1,TRBV7-9,TRBD1,-,CSSSRHGQGPNTEAFF,TGTTCCAGCAGCCGACATGGACAGGGACCGAACACTGAAGCTTTCTTT
TRBJ1-1,TRBV2,-,-,CASSDEWNTEAFF,TGTGCCAGCAGTGATGAGTGGAACACTGAAGCTTTCTTT
TRBJ2-3,TRBV4-3,TRBD2,-,CASSQSSGSADTQYF,TGCGCCAGCAGCCAATCTAGCGGGAGCGCAGATACGCAGTATTTT
TRBJ1-5,TRBV19,TRBD1,-,CASSIGTGGNQPQHF,TGTGCCAGTAGTATAGGGACAGGGGGCAATCAGCCCCAGCATTTT
TRBJ2-7,TRBV5-6,TRBD1,-,CASSSRTGGYEQYF,TGTGCCAGCAGCTCTAGGACAGGGGGCTACGAGCAGTACTTC
TRBJ2-1,TRBV11-3,TRBD2,-,CASSLSGRPYNEQFF,TGTGCCAGCAGTTTGAGCGGGAGACCTTACAATGAGCAGTTCTTC
TRBJ2-2,TRBV9,-,-,CASTPGGTSGELFF,TGTGCCAGCACCCCAGGGGGGACTAGCGGGGAGCTGTTTTTT
TRBJ1-5,TRBV21-1,-,few,CARVTRVLQGNQPQHF,TGTGCCAGGGTGACAAGGGTGCTTCAGGGGAATCAGCCCCAGCATTTT
TRBJ2-7,TRBV7-2,TRBD2,-,CASSLGGTSGIINEQYF,TGTGCCAGCAGCTTAGGGGGGACTAGCGGGATCATCAACGAGCAGTACTTC
TRBJ2-3,TRBV4-3,TRBD2,-,CASSQERLAGGSSTDTQYF,TGCGCCAGCAGCCAAGAGAGGCTAGCGGGGGGGTCTAGCACAGATACGCAGTATTTT
TRBJ1-2,TRBV7-3,TRBD1,-,CASSLAPGTGLSSYTF,TGTGCCAGCAGCTTAGCCCCCGGGACAGGGTTGTCAAGCTACACCTTC
TRBJ2-3,TRBV7-9,-,-,CASSLASGLTDTQYF,TGTGCCAGCAGCTTAGCAAGCGGCCTCACAGATACGCAGTATTTT
TRBJ2-1,TRBV7-2,-,-,CASSFGRGNGDEQFF,TGTGCCAGCAGCTTTGGGCGGGGTAATGGGGATGAGCAGTTCTTC
TRBJ2-3,TRBV5-1,-,-,CASSLPPITDTQYF,TGCGCCAGCAGCTTGCCCCCAATCACAGATACGCAGTATTTT
TRBJ2-2,TRBV4-3,TRBD2,-,CASSQDSGTSELNTGELFF,TGCGCCAGCAGCCAAGATTCCGGGACTAGCGAGCTTAACACCGGGGAGCTGTTTTTT
TRBJ1-3,TRBV7-2,-,-,CASSLGPGSGNTIYF,TGTGCCAGCAGCTTAGGTCCCGGCTCTGGAAACACCATATATTTT